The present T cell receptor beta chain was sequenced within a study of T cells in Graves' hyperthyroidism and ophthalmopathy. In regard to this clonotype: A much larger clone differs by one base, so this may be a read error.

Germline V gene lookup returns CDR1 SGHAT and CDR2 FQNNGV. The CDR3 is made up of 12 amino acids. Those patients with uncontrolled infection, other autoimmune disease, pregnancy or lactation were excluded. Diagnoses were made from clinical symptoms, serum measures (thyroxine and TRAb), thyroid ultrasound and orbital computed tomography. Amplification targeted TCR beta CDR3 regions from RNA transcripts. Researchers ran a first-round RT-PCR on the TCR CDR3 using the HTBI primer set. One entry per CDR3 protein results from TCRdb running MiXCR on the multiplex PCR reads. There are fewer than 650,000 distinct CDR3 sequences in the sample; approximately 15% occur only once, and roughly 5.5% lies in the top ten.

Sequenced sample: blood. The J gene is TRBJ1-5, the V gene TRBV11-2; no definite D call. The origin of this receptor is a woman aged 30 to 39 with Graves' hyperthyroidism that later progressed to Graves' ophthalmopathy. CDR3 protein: CASSLLGQPPHF. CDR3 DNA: TGTGCCAGCAGCTTACTGGGCCAGCCCCCGCATTTT.